The clone carrying this T cell receptor beta chain was counted a few times. Its antigen is not identified. Germline V gene lookup returns CDR1 GTSNPN and CDR2 SVGIG (reference sequence). The CDR3 covers 16 residues. V shed 3 bases and J shed 2 bases, with 20 bases lying between them. Unique molecular identifiers (one per individual cDNA molecule) were attached. From the 5' RACE reads, TCRdb called clonotypes with MiXCR, one entry per CDR3 protein. The sample holds about 33,000 distinct CDR3 sequences, around 5% seen once. The data are from a study of early T cells in non-severe SARS-CoV-2 infection. General observations from the study: Reliance on VDJdb matching favored anti-spike CD8 responses; private and CD4 specificities were missed.

The chain links TRBV30 to TRBJ2-7; D not certain. The receptor's source is an adult who was a healthcare worker with PCR-confirmed SARS-CoV-2 infection or an uninfected control (not recorded which). The source material was whole blood. The CDR3 DNA reads TGTGCCTGGAGGCGCACAGCGATGGGGTTCGCCTACGAGCAGTACTTC. It yields the protein CAWRRTAMGFAYEQYF.